Below are 31 T cell receptor beta chains sequenced from a single sample in a study of blood T cell repertoires in COVID-19. The protocol was immunoSEQ multiplex PCR, while the TCRdb copy is restricted to in-frame clones and leaves out a portion. The sample shows 75,000 to 95,000 clones, about 71% of them seen only once. The sample comprised peripheral blood. Receptors originate from a woman in her sixties or seventies in a cohort sampled during active or convalescent COVID-19.

This clone was recorded many times. The CDR3 region has the DNA TGTGCCAGTAGTATACCAGGACAGGGGCTATTCAATGAGCAGTTCTTC. It specifies CASSIPGQGLFNEQFF. The J gene is TRBJ2-1, the V gene TRBV19, with 9 bases aligning to TRBD1. CDR1 LNHDA and CDR2 SQIVND come from the germline V gene (reference sequence). V trimming: 2 bases; J trimming: 6 bases; junction bases outside the gene matches: 8. The CDR3 totals 16 residues.

This rearrangement joins TRBV7-2 to TRBJ2-5; 11 bases fit TRBD1. Per germline, CDR1 SGHTA and CDR2 FQGNSA. J lost 1 base, V lost 4 bases, and 2 bases had no gene match. The CDR3 loop spans 15 amino acids. DNA for the CDR3: TGTGCCAGCAGCTGGACAGGGGGCTTCCAAGAGACCCAGTACTTC. Protein: CASSWTGGFQETQYF.

The V and J genes are TRBV5-1 and TRBJ2-5; 11 bases fit TRBD1. Germline lookup yields CDR1 SGHRS and CDR2 YFSETQ. CDR3 length equals 14 residues. V shed 5 bases, J shed 4 bases, and the junction held 4 bases outside the gene matches. The CDR3 DNA is TGCGCCAGCAGGTCCGGGACAGGGGGAGAGACCCAGTACTTC. Translated, it gives CASRSGTGGETQYF.

The V call is TRBV9, the J call TRBJ2-3; the match to TRBD1 covers 8 bases. J lost 3 bases, V lost 7 bases, and 7 bases had no gene match. Germline loops: CDR1 SGDLS, CDR2 YYNGEE. This CDR3 has 14 residues. CDR3 nucleotide sequence: TGTGCCAGCTCAACGGGACAGGATACAGATACGCAGTATTTT. It is translated as CASSTGQDTDTQYF.

The rearrangement uses TRBV5-1 and TRBJ1-1; D possibly corresponds to TRBD1 (6 bases). Trimming cost V 4 bases and J 2 bases, with 15 bases left between them. Germline V lookup: CDR1 SGHRS, CDR2 YFSETQ. The CDR3 contains 15 residues. CDR3 residues: CASSAHRVENTEAFF. The CDR3 DNA reads TGCGCCAGCAGCGCCCACAGGGTGGAAAACACTGAAGCTTTCTTT.

This sequence joins TRBV19 and TRBJ2-2; 11 bases line up with TRBD2. Trimming removed 6 bases from V and 2 bases from J; junction bases left unmatched: 14. The CDR3 has 19 amino acids. Germline CDR1 and CDR2: LNHDA and SQIVND (reference sequence). The CDR3 DNA reads TGTGCCAGTAGAAATCCCCTAGCGGGGGGCCCTCTAAACACCGGGGAGCTGTTTTTT. Residues: CASRNPLAGGPLNTGELFF. The whole variable domain, remainder taken from reference TRBV19 and TRBJ2-2, is DGGITQSPKYLFRKEGQNVTLSCEQNLNHDAMYWYRQDPGQGLRLIYYSQIVNDFQKGDIAEGYSVSREKKESFPLTVTSAQKNPTAFYLCASRNPLAGGPLNTGELFFGEGSRLTVL.

The rearrangement joins TRBV4-3 to TRBJ2-3, with D tentatively TRBD1 (6 bases). The V and J ends lost 0 bases and 2 bases respectively, with 21 bases between them. Germline lookup yields CDR1 LGHNA and CDR2 YSLEER. There are 19 residues in the CDR3. The CDR3 spells CASSQDWDTTGTNTDTQYF. Here the CDR3 DNA reads TGCGCCAGCAGCCAAGATTGGGACACGACGGGGACGAACACAGATACGCAGTATTTT.

The CDR3 region is CATHSGGHLIYEQYF. Here the CDR3 DNA reads TGTGCCACCCATAGCGGGGGCCACCTTATTTACGAGCAGTACTTC. V usage is TRBV28 and J usage is TRBJ2-7, with 9 bases fitting TRBD2. Germline CDR1 MDHEN, CDR2 SYDVKM. This CDR3 has 15 residues. J gave up 4 bases and V 10 bases, and 14 bases lay outside the gene matches.

In this sample, this clone turned up a few times. The genes are TRBV5-1 and TRBJ1-1; D uncertain. CDR3 length equals 13 residues. Germline CDR1 is SGHRS and CDR2 is YFSETQ. V lost 3 bases and J 3 bases, leaving 9 bases between the germline ends. The CDR3 nucleotides are TGCGCCAGCAGCTGGCGACGGGACACTGAAGCTTTCTTT. It is translated as CASSWRRDTEAFF.

This clone was seen more than once but under ten times. The V call is TRBV29-1, the J call TRBJ1-2; D is uncertain. The V gene's germline CDR1 is SQVTM and CDR2 ANQGSEA. Trimming stripped 6 bases from V and 3 bases from J, with 11 bases between. The CDR3 spans 12 residues. As DNA, the CDR3 is TGCAGCGTCTCTTTGGGAGACTATGGCTACACCTTC. Translated: CSVSLGDYGYTF.

V is TRBV28 and J is TRBJ2-7; 7 bases fit TRBD1. Per germline, CDR1 MDHEN and CDR2 SYDVKM. J gave up 3 bases and V 2 bases, and 4 bases lay outside the gene matches. CDR3 length: 14 residues. CDR3 sequence (DNA): TGTGCCAGCAGTTTAGGACAGGCCAACTACGAGCAGTACTTC. Its protein product is CASSLGQANYEQYF. Looking up the rest from reference TRBV28 and TRBJ2-7 gives the full variable domain: DVKVTQSSRYLVKRTGEKVFLECVQDMDHENMFWYRQDPGLGLRLIYFSYDVKMKEKGDIPEGYSVSREKKERFSLILESASTNQTSMYLCASSLGQANYEQYFGPGTRLTVT.

This clone was seen only a few times. The rearrangement uses TRBV7-9 and TRBJ1-6, with 7 bases aligning to TRBD1. The CDR3 has 15 residues. V was clipped by 2 bases and J by 6 bases; unmatched bases: 4. Germline V lookup: CDR1 SEHNR, CDR2 FQNEAQ (reference sequence). The CDR3 reads CASSLPGQINSPLHF. The DNA of the CDR3 is TGTGCCAGCAGCTTACCGGGACAGATTAATTCACCCCTCCACTTT.

This rearrangement joins TRBV20-1 to TRBJ2-7; D is perhaps TRBD1 (6 bases). The CDR3 is 11 amino acids. CDR1 is DFQATT and CDR2 is SNEGSKA in the germline V gene (reference sequence). V was trimmed by 5 bases and J by 2 bases, leaving 7 bases between them. CDR3 DNA: TGCAGTGCTTGGACAGCCTACGAGCAGTACTTC. Amino acids: CSAWTAYEQYF.

This clone occurred a few times. The chain uses TRBV9 and TRBJ2-5; TRBD1 matches at 8 bases. V dropped 6 bases and J dropped 2; count of bases not matched to a gene: 6. Per germline, CDR1 SGDLS and CDR2 YYNGEE. The CDR3 is 14 amino acids. CDR3 in amino acids: CASNRQGSQETQYF. Here the CDR3 DNA reads TGTGCCAGCAACAGACAGGGGTCTCAAGAGACCCAGTACTTC.

This clone was seen just once. The chain joins TRBV10-3 to TRBJ2-7; 9 positions agree with TRBD1. The CDR3 spans 16 residues. Germline V lookup: CDR1 ENHRY, CDR2 SYGVKD. V gave up 0 bases and J gave up 2 bases; unmatched junction bases: 5. The CDR3 coding sequence is TGTGCCATCAGTGAGTCGGGACAGGGCGGGACCTACGAGCAGTACTTC. It yields the protein CAISESGQGGTYEQYF.

The gene calls are TRBV5-4 and TRBJ2-2, with D tentatively TRBD1 (5 bases). Germline CDR1 reads SGHNT; CDR2 reads YYREEE (reference sequence). V lost 4 bases and J 2 bases, leaving 18 bases between the germline ends. This CDR3 has 17 residues. The CDR3 nucleotides are TGTGCCAGCAGCCCCCGGGCGGCGACAGCTAACACCGGGGAGCTGTTTTTT. It codes for CASSPRAATANTGELFF.

This clone has at least ten counts. The rearrangement links TRBV18 to TRBJ1-2, with a tentative D call TRBD1 (6 bases). The CDR3 is 15 amino acids. Germline V gene sequence: CDR1 KGHSH, CDR2 LQKENI. Trimming stripped 4 bases from V and 3 bases from J, with 15 bases between. CDR3: CASSRNRETYYGYTF. CDR3 nucleotide sequence: TGTGCCAGCTCACGGAACAGGGAGACTTACTATGGCTACACCTTC.

This clone turned up a few times. This chain joins TRBV5-1 and TRBJ2-2; D may be TRBD1 (6 bases). The CDR3 runs to 15 residues. Trimming shortened V by 1 base and J by 3 bases, and 10 bases separated the two germline ends. CDR1 is SGHRS and CDR2 is YFSETQ in the germline V gene. CDR3 sequence (DNA): TGCGCCAGCAGCTTGCAACAGGGCCACACCGGGGAGCTGTTTTTT. Its protein is CASSLQQGHTGELFF.

The chain combines TRBV3-1 (or the pseudogene TRBV3-2) with TRBJ2-4, with unresolved D. CDR3 size: 15 residues. Germline V CDR1 and CDR2: LGHDT, YNNKEL (reference sequence). Trimming took 1 base from V and 0 from J, leaving 7 bases between them. In DNA form, the CDR3 reads TGTGCCAGCAGCCAAGGCCCACTAGCCAAAAACATTCAGTACTTC. Translating gives CASSQGPLAKNIQYF.

The chain employs TRBV6-2 or TRBV6-3 and TRBJ2-2; 7 bases agree with TRBD1. The CDR3 extends over 15 amino acids. Looked up from germline, CDR1 is MNHEY and CDR2 is SVGEGT. The junction had 6 bases not matched to a gene; V was cut back by 6 bases and J by 2 bases. The CDR3 DNA reads TGTGCCAGCAGCACAGGGGCCCGAAACACCGGGGAGCTGTTTTTT. Translation gives CASSTGARNTGELFF.

The V call is TRBV19, the J call TRBJ2-6; 9 bases agree with TRBD2. The CDR3 length is 16 residues. The V segment lost 6 bases and the J segment 0 bases; nucleotides outside the gene matches: 3. The germline gives CDR1 LNHDA, CDR2 SQIVND (reference sequence). Written as DNA, the CDR3 is TGTGCCAGTAGGCGGGGGGGGTCCTCTGGGGCCAACGTCCTGACTTTC. Protein product: CASRRGGSSGANVLTF. Looking up the rest from reference TRBV19 and TRBJ2-6 gives the full variable domain: DGGITQSPKYLFRKEGQNVTLSCEQNLNHDAMYWYRQDPGQGLRLIYYSQIVNDFQKGDIAEGYSVSREKKESFPLTVTSAQKNPTAFYLCASRRGGSSGANVLTFGAGSRLTVL.

The chain couples TRBV7-9 to TRBJ2-3; 10 bases are a match to TRBD1. The CDR3 is 17 residues long. V was clipped by 3 bases and J by 0 bases; unmatched bases: 6. Germline CDR1 and CDR2: SEHNR and FQNEAQ (reference sequence). DNA of the CDR3: TGTGCCAGCAGCTTGGGACAGGGGCCCACTAGCACAGATACGCAGTATTTT. Translation: CASSLGQGPTSTDTQYF.

The V call is TRBV30, the J call TRBJ1-4; 7 nucleotides align to TRBD1. The trim removed 6 bases at V and 7 bases at J, leaving 8 bases unmatched. There are 13 residues in the CDR3. CDR1 and CDR2 (germline): GTSNPN, SVGIG (reference sequence). CDR3 coding DNA: TGTGCCTGCCAGGGGGATAGAGGTGAAAAACTGTTTTTT. It codes for CACQGDRGEKLFF.

This clone was counted a few times. The chain has TRBV2 and TRBJ1-5; possibly TRBD1 for D (5 bases). V shed 4 bases and J shed 0 bases, with 10 bases lying between them. The germline V gene encodes CDR1 SNHLY and CDR2 FYNNEI. This CDR3 has 15 amino acids. CDR3 in DNA: TGTGCCAGCAGTGCAGGGTGGAATAGCAATCAGCCCCAGCATTTT. It translates to CASSAGWNSNQPQHF.

This clone has just a few counts. The gene calls are TRBV18 and TRBJ1-1; 9 nucleotides line up with TRBD1. The CDR3 is made up of 14 amino acids. V lost 3 bases to trimming and J lost 2 bases; unmatched junction nucleotides: 1. The germline CDR1 and CDR2 sequences are KGHSH and LQKENI. In DNA form, the CDR3 reads TGTGCCAGCTCACCGGACAGGGGAAACACTGAAGCTTTCTTT. This encodes CASSPDRGNTEAFF.

The rearrangement joins TRBV6-5 to TRBJ1-2; 7 nucleotides match TRBD1. Germline trimming cut 7 bases from V and 2 bases from J; bases unmatched to any gene: 10. This CDR3 spans 15 amino acids. Germline V lookup: CDR1 MNHEY, CDR2 SVGAGI. As DNA, the CDR3 is TGTGCCAGCATCGGAGGACAGGACGGGAACTATGGCTACACCTTC. As protein: CASIGGQDGNYGYTF.

This chain uses TRBV4-3 with TRBJ2-1; the D gene is possibly TRBD1 (5 bases). This CDR3 spans 14 amino acids. Germline values: CDR1 LGHNA, CDR2 YSLEER. Trimming pared 0 bases from V and 8 bases from J, leaving 11 bases between. CDR3 amino acids: CASSQERQGYEQFF. The CDR3 coding sequence is TGCGCCAGCAGCCAAGAGAGGCAGGGTTATGAGCAGTTCTTC.

This clone was recorded only once. This chain joins TRBV7-9 and TRBJ2-5, with 8 bases identical to TRBD2. In germline, CDR1 is SEHNR, CDR2 FQNEAQ (reference sequence). The junction had 3 bases not matched to a gene; V was cut back by 3 bases and J by 0 bases. The CDR3 spans 15 residues. The CDR3 loop is CASSFAGGHQETQYF. Here the CDR3 DNA reads TGTGCCAGCAGCTTTGCGGGGGGCCACCAAGAGACCCAGTACTTC.

The chain has TRBV4-2 and TRBJ2-4, with D perhaps matching TRBD1 (6 bases). The V gene lost 1 base and the J gene lost 7 bases, with 8 bases spanning the gap. The CDR3 has 13 amino acids. Germline-derived CDR1 and CDR2 are LGHNA and YNFKEQ. CDR3 nucleotides: TGTGCCAGCAGCCAAGCAGGGGTCAACATTCAGTACTTC. It codes for CASSQAGVNIQYF.

The chain joins TRBV7-9 to TRBJ2-7; D is possibly TRBD1 (5 bases). The V gene lost 5 bases and the J gene lost 5 bases, with 16 bases spanning the gap. Germline V gene lookup returns CDR1 SEHNR and CDR2 FQNEAQ (reference sequence). This CDR3 region has 14 residues. CDR3 bases: TGTGCCAGCAGCCGCCGCAGGGCTTGGGACGAGCAGTACTTC. Translated: CASSRRRAWDEQYF.

This clone showed up just a few times. At one end the junction does not follow the germline gene, possibly because of a read error. CDR3 nucleotides: TGTGCCAGCAGCCTAGGACGGGGGACTAGCAATCAGCCCCAGCATTTT. It codes for CASSLGRGTSNQPQHF. The chain combines TRBV13 with TRBJ1-5; maybe TRBD1 (5 bases). This CDR3 contains 16 residues. Germline CDR1 and CDR2: PRHDT and FYEKMQ (reference sequence).